These T cell receptor beta chains were read from a single sample in a study of OX40 agonist ivuxolimab in advanced cancers. This table comes from immunoSEQ multiplex PCR, and its TCRdb copy is limited to in-frame clones, with some not included. The sample shows 60,000 or so clones, 84% of them seen only once. This material consisted of CD4+ or CD8+ T cells sorted from blood, taken in a trial of the OX40 agonist ivuxolimab. The source is an adult with an advanced solid tumor such as melanoma, head and neck, liver or kidney cancer. Both conserved end residues are part of each CDR3. The D gene is left open where the match is weak. Expanded clones are given a class, and other clones once, few, many or no size at all.

abundance: .
d_gene: .
len: 13
v_gene: TRBV29-1
CDR3aa: CSATSETNYGYTF

abundance: .
d_gene: .
len: 16
v_gene: TRBV21-1
CDR3aa: CASSSRAPLRIYEQYF

abundance: .
d_gene: .
len: 17
v_gene: TRBV10-3
CDR3aa: CAISENLGRARGTEAFF

abundance: .
d_gene: .
len: 16
v_gene: TRBV7-9
CDR3aa: CASSSLRGSTNYGYTF

abundance: once
d_gene: .
len: 14
v_gene: TRBV6-5
CDR3aa: CASSYGTQGYGYTF

abundance: .
d_gene: .
len: 16
v_gene: TRBV7-2
CDR3aa: CASSLARDGGGNTIYF

abundance: .
d_gene: TRBD1
len: 16
v_gene: TRBV19
CDR3aa: CASSTNTGGTDYGYTF

abundance: .
d_gene: .
len: 14
v_gene: TRBV7-7
CDR3aa: CASSLDRQGRELFF

abundance: .
d_gene: .
len: 14
v_gene: TRBV7-2
CDR3aa: CASRKSGLAAEQYF

abundance: once
d_gene: .
len: 18
v_gene: TRBV2
CDR3aa: CASSDPYRRSAGTYEQYF

abundance: .
d_gene: TRBD1
len: 16
v_gene: TRBV30
CDR3aa: CAWSTGTVLSNYGYTF

abundance: .
d_gene: TRBD2
len: 15
v_gene: TRBV2
CDR3aa: CASSDGGLAPETQYF

abundance: .
d_gene: .
len: 15
v_gene: TRBV6-6
CDR3aa: CASRRKRVRGEKLFF

abundance: .
d_gene: TRBD1
len: 15
v_gene: TRBV5-1
CDR3aa: CASSSLGQADTEAFF

abundance: .
d_gene: .
len: 13
v_gene: TRBV21-1
CDR3aa: CASSNHSNQPQHF

abundance: .
d_gene: .
len: 13
v_gene: TRBV30
CDR3aa: CAWKGPGNQPQHF

abundance: few
d_gene: TRBD1
len: 15
v_gene: TRBV7-9
CDR3aa: CASSLDDRVGYEQYF

abundance: .
d_gene: .
len: 17
v_gene: TRBV5-1
CDR3aa: CASSLGRAADSTDTQYF

abundance: once
d_gene: .
len: 13
v_gene: TRBV7-2
CDR3aa: CASSRRVTGELFF

abundance: .
d_gene: .
len: 15
v_gene: TRBV5-4
CDR3aa: CASSLDRIGDNEQFF

abundance: .
d_gene: TRBD1
len: 17
v_gene: TRBV7-9
CDR3aa: CASSPRSGTGYDQPQHF

abundance: .
d_gene: .
len: 14
v_gene: TRBV19
CDR3aa: CASSPRDGTGELFF

abundance: .
d_gene: TRBD1
len: 16
v_gene: TRBV19
CDR3aa: CASIPTGRGWDQPQHF

abundance: .
d_gene: TRBD1
len: 21
v_gene: TRBV4-1
CDR3aa: CASSQIRYPNRGPNTYNEQFF

abundance: few
d_gene: .
len: 11
v_gene: TRBV15
CDR3aa: CATSRYNEQFF

abundance: .
d_gene: .
len: 14
v_gene: TRBV7-9
CDR3aa: CASSLPEGQETQYF

abundance: .
d_gene: TRBD1
len: 15
v_gene: TRBV30
CDR3aa: CAWSTGTGVAGELFF

abundance: .
d_gene: .
len: 14
v_gene: TRBV5-4
CDR3aa: CASSLIGKNTEAFF

abundance: .
d_gene: .
len: 13
v_gene: TRBV25-1
CDR3aa: CASSVTANTEAFF

abundance: .
d_gene: .
len: 12
v_gene: TRBV18
CDR3aa: CASSANQETQYF

abundance: .
d_gene: .
len: 10
v_gene: TRBV9
CDR3aa: CGWDQETQYF

abundance: .
d_gene: .
len: 15
v_gene: TRBV5-1
CDR3aa: CASSLARRSGTEAFF

abundance: .
d_gene: .
len: 14
v_gene: TRBV7-8
CDR3aa: CASSLWTENTEAFF

abundance: .
d_gene: TRBD1
len: 16
v_gene: TRBV30
CDR3aa: CAWSLSLDRGLGEQYF

abundance: .
d_gene: .
len: 14
v_gene: TRBV30
CDR3aa: CAWSAGTITNEQFF

abundance: .
d_gene: TRBD1
len: 17
v_gene: TRBV7-9
CDR3aa: CASSLLGQGHRDTEAFF